These 25 T cell receptor beta chains share one sample of origin, sequenced in a study of identical twins. From the 5' RACE reads, TCRdb called clonotypes with MiXCR, one entry per CDR3 protein. The sample holds more than 350,000 distinct CDR3 sequences; 9% to 10% are singletons and the top ten take approximately 9.3%. Input material: naive T cells sorted from blood. These receptors were collected from a woman in her forties or fifties in good health.

This clonotype has more than one count but fewer than ten. This CDR3 is CASSDLAGADTQYF. The CDR3 DNA reads TGTGCCAGCAGTGACCTAGCGGGGGCGGATACGCAGTATTTT. The chain joins TRBV25-1 to TRBJ2-3, with 10 bases lining up with TRBD2. CDR3 size: 14 residues. The V segment lost 3 bases and the J segment 6 bases; nucleotides outside the gene matches: 3. Germline CDR1 is MGHDK and CDR2 is SYGVNS.

This clonotype has more than one count but fewer than ten. V and J are TRBV20-1 and TRBJ1-5; 7 nucleotides agree with TRBD1. Looked up from germline, CDR1 is DFQATT and CDR2 is SNEGSKA (reference sequence). The V gene end was trimmed by 3 bases and the J gene end by 3 bases; junction bases not matched to a gene: 8. The CDR3 is 15 residues long. CDR3 protein: CSASDPGGNNQPQHF. CDR3 nucleotides: TGCAGTGCTAGTGATCCAGGGGGGAACAATCAGCCCCAGCATTTT.

This clonotype was counted between two and nine times. The chain carries TRBV2 and TRBJ2-2; unclear D gene. V lost 2 bases and J lost 2, with 9 bases in between. Per the germline V gene, CDR1 is SNHLY and CDR2 is FYNNEI. There are 15 residues in the CDR3. The CDR3, as DNA: TGTGCCAGCAGTGAATATAGGCCCAACACCGGGGAGCTGTTTTTT. Amino acid sequence: CASSEYRPNTGELFF.

The rearrangement uses TRBV6-1 and TRBJ1-1; D is perhaps TRBD1 (5 bases). The V gene's germline CDR1 is MNHNS and CDR2 SASEGT. This CDR3 spans 15 amino acids. The V gene lost 3 bases and the J gene lost 0 bases, with 11 bases spanning the gap. The CDR3: CASSDRRAMNTEAFF. Written as DNA, the CDR3 is TGTGCCAGCAGTGATCGCAGGGCCATGAACACTGAAGCTTTCTTT.

Only a few counts were recorded for this clonotype. The gene calls are TRBV2 and TRBJ2-1; 9 nucleotides line up with TRBD2. The junction had 4 bases not matched to a gene; V was cut back by 11 bases and J by 2 bases. Germline V gene data show CDR1 as SNHLY and CDR2 as FYNNEI. The CDR3 length is 13 residues. In nucleotides, the CDR3 is TGTGCCCGAGAGCGGGAGGCCTACAATGAGCAGTTCTTC. Translating gives CAREREAYNEQFF.

This clonotype showed up just a few times. This chain uses TRBV11-2 with TRBJ2-1, with 8 bases fitting TRBD2. Unmatched junction bases numbered 3, after V lost 1 base and J lost 4 bases. The CDR3 is 15 residues long. Germline V gives CDR1 SGHAT, CDR2 FQNNGV. The CDR3 sequence is CASSLVVAGYNEQFF. In DNA, the CDR3 is TGTGCCAGCAGCTTAGTGGTAGCGGGATACAATGAGCAGTTCTTC.

V usage is TRBV6-5 and J usage is TRBJ2-5; D is ambiguous. This CDR3 region has 13 residues. Germline V gene data show CDR1 as MNHEY and CDR2 as SVGAGI. V gave up 3 bases and J gave up 4 bases, with 9 bases separating them. The chain's CDR3 is CASSYSTGETQYF. The CDR3 coding sequence is TGTGCCAGCAGTTATAGTACGGGAGAGACCCAGTACTTC.

CDR3 region: CASSPFYGGGPDTQYF. The CDR3 DNA sequence: TGTGCCAGCAGTCCCTTCTACGGGGGAGGGCCAGATACGCAGTATTTT. The chain has TRBV12-3 or TRBV12-4 and TRBJ2-3, with 7 bases that match TRBD2. V dropped 5 bases and J dropped 4; count of bases not matched to a gene: 12. This CDR3 is 16 amino acids long.

This clonotype has at least ten counts. The chain is built from TRBV4-2 and TRBJ2-7, with 8 bases fitting TRBD2. Germline-derived CDR1 and CDR2 are LGHNA and YNFKEQ. The CDR3 is 13 amino acids. The CDR3 bases are TGTGCCAGCAGCCAAGACCGGACTAGCTTGATGGACGTC. Protein product: CASSQDRTSLMDV.

This clonotype was picked up many times. The chain employs TRBV29-1 and TRBJ2-1, with a possible D match to TRBD2 (5 bases). CDR1 and CDR2 from the germline V gene are SQVTM and ANQGSEA. V was clipped by 4 bases and J by 3 bases, with 13 bases between them. The length of the CDR3 is 14 residues. The CDR3, as DNA: TGCAGCGTTGGCTGGGAGAATAACTACAATGAGCAGTTCTTC. It translates to CSVGWENNYNEQFF.

This clonotype has ten or more counts. The J gene is TRBJ1-3, the V gene TRBV3-1; TRBD1 is a possible D gene (5 bases). Trimming removed 2 bases at V and 0 bases at J, with 11 bases between. CDR3 length: 16 residues. Germline V lookup: CDR1 LGHDT, CDR2 YNNKEL (reference sequence). CDR3 sequence reads: CASSQSRVYSGNTIYF. CDR3 DNA: TGTGCCAGCAGCCAAAGCAGGGTCTACTCTGGAAACACCATATATTTT. The full variable domain, its missing parts supplied by reference TRBV3-1 and TRBJ1-3, is DTAVSQTPKYLVTQMGNDKSIKCEQNLGHDTMYWYKQDSKKFLKIMFSYNNKELIINETVPNRFSPKSPDKAHLNLHINSLELGDSAVYFCASSQSRVYSGNTIYFGEGSWLTVV.

This clonotype was recorded many times. The chain couples TRBV29-1 to TRBJ2-5; 10 nucleotides match TRBD2. Trimming took 1 base from V and 3 from J; bases not matched to a gene: 2. The CDR3 contains 14 residues. Germline assignment: CDR1 SQVTM and CDR2 ANQGSEA. Written as DNA, the CDR3 is TGCAGCGTTGAAGTTGGACTAGCGGAAGAGACCCAGTACTTC. It codes for CSVEVGLAEETQYF.

This clonotype was observed a few times. This chain uses TRBV5-1 with TRBJ2-3, with 8 bases that match TRBD2. CDR1 and CDR2 (germline): SGHRS, YFSETQ. This CDR3 comprises 16 residues. Unmatched junction bases numbered 14, after V lost 6 bases and J lost 5 bases. CDR3 loop: CASTRWTSPRRDTQYF. The CDR3 coding sequence is TGCGCCAGCACGCGGTGGACTAGCCCGAGAAGAGATACGCAGTATTTT.

This clonotype has a handful of counts. The gene calls are TRBV27 and TRBJ2-3, with 9 bases lining up with TRBD2. Losses at the gene ends were 6 bases for V and 1 base for J; bases not matched to a gene: 5. The germline gives CDR1 MNHEY, CDR2 SMNVEV (reference sequence). The CDR3 length is 15 residues. In DNA, the CDR3 is TGTGCCAGCAGACTACGACTAGCGGGCACAGATACGCAGTATTTT. This translates into CASRLRLAGTDTQYF.

This clonotype was counted many times. This chain joins TRBV5-1 and TRBJ1-1; no reliable D call. CDR1 is SGHRS, CDR2 YFSETQ, per germline. This CDR3 has 12 amino acids. Trimming removed 7 bases at V and 6 bases at J, with 13 bases between. The CDR3 DNA sequence: TGCGCCAGCCTCGGACCAGCCTCTGAAGCTTTCTTT. Its protein product is CASLGPASEAFF.

This clonotype showed up just a few times. V usage is TRBV7-8 and J usage is TRBJ2-1; a possible D gene is TRBD1 (6 bases). The CDR3 runs to 16 residues. Germline V CDR1 and CDR2: SGHVS, FQNEAQ. Trimming took off 3 bases at V and 5 bases at J, with 17 bases between the two ends. CDR3 in amino acids: CASSLLQGTSHNEQFF. The CDR3 coding sequence is TGTGCCAGCAGCTTGCTCCAGGGGACATCGCACAATGAGCAGTTCTTC.

This clonotype occurred many times. The V gene is TRBV7-8, the J gene TRBJ2-4, with D possibly being TRBD2 (6 bases). Germline values: CDR1 SGHVS, CDR2 FQNEAQ. The CDR3 spans 13 residues. The V gene lost 3 bases and the J gene lost 11 bases, with 14 bases spanning the gap. CDR3 in DNA: TGTGCCAGCAGCTTTGTGGACGGAGGGTTTCAGTACTTC. It specifies CASSFVDGGFQYF.

This rearrangement joins TRBV28 to TRBJ1-5; 10 bases are shared with TRBD1. The CDR3 runs to 17 residues. After removal of 6 bases from V and 3 bases from J, the junction contained 11 bases not matched to a gene. Germline loops: CDR1 MDHEN, CDR2 SYDVKM. This CDR3 reads CASRGLGTGVLNQPQHF. The CDR3 bases are TGTGCCAGCAGGGGACTAGGGACAGGGGTTCTCAATCAGCCCCAGCATTTT.

This clonotype has a handful of counts. The chain carries TRBV6-5 and TRBJ2-1; a possible D gene is TRBD2 (5 bases). This CDR3 is built from 16 residues. V lost 6 bases, J lost 1 base, and 16 bases lay in between. Germline V gene sequence: CDR1 MNHEY, CDR2 SVGAGI. The CDR3 DNA follows: TGTGCCAGCAGCCCCACCCTCGGGGATTCCTACAATGAGCAGTTCTTC. Translation gives CASSPTLGDSYNEQFF.

At least ten counts were recorded for this clonotype. CDR3 residues: CASSSWADEAFF. The CDR3 nucleotides read TGTGCCAGCAGCTCTTGGGCTGATGAAGCTTTCTTT. V usage is TRBV7-6 and J usage is TRBJ1-1; no clear D gene. V was clipped by 4 bases and J by 7 bases, with 10 bases between them. Germline lookup yields CDR1 SGHVS and CDR2 FNYEAQ. The CDR3 is 12 amino acids.

This clonotype has at least ten counts. The V and J genes are TRBV5-1 and TRBJ2-1; 8 nucleotides align to TRBD2. This CDR3 comprises 15 residues. Trimming removed 2 bases from V and 4 bases from J; junction bases left unmatched: 5. CDR1 and CDR2 from the germline V gene are SGHRS and YFSETQ. The CDR3 nucleotides are TGCGCCAGCAGCTTACTAGCGGAGAGGTACAATGAGCAGTTCTTC. Residues: CASSLLAERYNEQFF.

This rearrangement joins TRBV21-1 to TRBJ2-7. TRBV21-1 is classified as a pseudogene. CDR3 length equals 12 residues. This chain's CDR3 is CASSSPPIGEYF. The CDR3 nucleotides read TGTGCCAGCAGCTCTCCGCCGATCGGGGAGTACTTC.

The table lists this clonotype with many counts. The chain carries TRBV5-1 and TRBJ2-5; maybe TRBD2 (6 bases). Germline CDR1 and CDR2: SGHRS and YFSETQ. V lost 2 bases to trimming and J lost 2 bases, with 10 bases between them. The CDR3 is made up of 14 amino acids. Here the CDR3 reads CASSFSTRQETQYF. The CDR3, as DNA: TGCGCCAGCAGCTTTTCGACTAGACAAGAGACCCAGTACTTC.

This clonotype has only a few counts. The chain employs TRBV5-1 and TRBJ2-1; D gene ambiguous. The CDR3 consists of 15 residues. From germline, CDR1 is SGHRS and CDR2 YFSETQ. V lost 0 bases to trimming and J lost 8 bases, with 15 bases between them. The CDR3, as DNA: TGCGCCAGCAGCTTGGGTGTAGCAAAAACCCATGAGCAGTTCTTC. Encoded protein: CASSLGVAKTHEQFF.

This clonotype showed up many times. This chain links TRBV5-1 with TRBJ2-1, with D unclear. Germline-derived CDR1 and CDR2 are SGHRS and YFSETQ. Trimming removed 0 bases from V and 6 bases from J, with 13 bases in between. The CDR3 has 15 amino acids. The CDR3 loop is CASSLEGFLGNEQFF. In DNA form, the CDR3 reads TGCGCCAGCAGCTTGGAAGGATTTTTGGGCAATGAGCAGTTCTTC.